What follows are 32 T cell receptor beta chains derived from one specimen sequenced in a study of T cell repertoires in cytomegalovirus infection. TCRdb fed the reads into MiXCR, producing one record per CDR3 protein. The table has approximately 490,000 distinct CDR3 sequences, roughly 10% seen once. The material sequenced was PBMCs. These receptors originate from a human donor in good health (CMV status not recorded). Some clones in this sample may be carry-over from other donors' samples.

This clonotype was counted between two and nine times. V is TRBV20-1 and J is TRBJ1-3; D perhaps matches TRBD1 (6 bases). The V end lost 5 bases, the J end lost 1 base, and 6 bases lay between the germline ends. This CDR3 has 12 amino acids. Germline V gene data show CDR1 as DFQATT and CDR2 as SNEGSKA (reference sequence). CDR3 DNA: TGCAGTGCTCAGGGGTCTGGAAACACCATATATTTT. It is translated as CSAQGSGNTIYF.

This clonotype was counted ten times or more. The rearrangement uses TRBV2 and TRBJ1-1; D remains ambiguous. Trimming removed 9 bases from V and 4 bases from J, with 18 bases in between. The length of the CDR3 is 14 residues. Germline CDR1 is SNHLY and CDR2 is FYNNEI. The CDR3 region is CASDAYGSTTEAFF. The CDR3 bases are TGTGCCAGTGACGCTTATGGGAGCACCACTGAAGCTTTCTTT.

In this sample, this clonotype turned up many times. The rearrangement joins TRBV2 to TRBJ1-5; D may be TRBD1 (5 bases). CDR1 SNHLY and CDR2 FYNNEI come from the germline V gene. V gave up 4 bases and J gave up 2 bases, with 6 bases separating them. The CDR3 spans 13 residues. The CDR3 DNA reads as TGTGCCAGCAGTGGGGACGGCAATCAGCCCCAGCATTTT. Amino acids: CASSGDGNQPQHF.

This clonotype was found many times. The CDR3 is CASSDSIRKAFF. CDR3 coding DNA: TGTGCCAGCAGCGACAGTATAAGAAAAGCTTTCTTT. The chain joins TRBV12-3 or TRBV12-4 to TRBJ1-1, with D possibly being TRBD1 (5 bases). With 6 bases removed from V and 9 bases from J, the gap between germline ends came to 14 bases. This CDR3 region has 12 residues.

This clonotype appeared a few times. The CDR3 loop is CASSLRDRGDNEQFF. CDR3 sequence (DNA): TGTGCCAGCAGCCTCCGGGACAGGGGTGACAATGAGCAGTTCTTC. This chain connects TRBV11-3 to TRBJ2-1; 10 bases agree with TRBD1. Germline V gene lookup returns CDR1 SGHNT and CDR2 YENEEA. The CDR3 is 15 residues long. Losses at the gene ends were 5 bases for V and 5 bases for J; bases not matched to a gene: 6.

CDR3 amino acids: CSVLTVNYGYTF. CDR3 nucleotide sequence: TGCAGCGTTCTGACAGTGAACTATGGCTACACCTTC. The chain joins TRBV29-1 to TRBJ1-2, with TRBD1 as a possible D gene (5 bases). From germline, CDR1 is SQVTM and CDR2 ANQGSEA. V was trimmed by 5 bases and J by 2 bases, leaving 9 bases between them. This CDR3 has 12 residues.

This clonotype was seen at least ten times. This chain joins TRBV7-8 and TRBJ2-1; TRBD2 agrees at 7 bases. This CDR3 is built from 15 residues. CDR1 is SGHVS, CDR2 FQNEAQ, per germline. The V segment lost 5 bases and the J segment 5 bases; nucleotides outside the gene matches: 9. The CDR3 bases are TGTGCCAGCAGCGGACTAGACGGGAGCCACAATGAGCAGTTCTTC. This gives the protein CASSGLDGSHNEQFF.

In its sample, this clonotype was seen a few times. V gene TRBV28 combines with J gene TRBJ2-3; D ambiguous. Germline CDR1 is MDHEN and CDR2 is SYDVKM. The CDR3 has 16 amino acids. V was trimmed by 5 bases and J by 2 bases, leaving 17 bases between them. The CDR3 region has the DNA TGTGCCAGCAGTCCTCCGCGGACCGCGATCACAGATACGCAGTATTTT. Translation: CASSPPRTAITDTQYF. Combining the CDR3 with reference TRBV28 and TRBJ2-3 gives the whole variable domain DVKVTQSSRYLVKRTGEKVFLECVQDMDHENMFWYRQDPGLGLRLIYFSYDVKMKEKGDIPEGYSVSREKKERFSLILESASTNQTSMYLCASSPPRTAITDTQYFGPGTRLTVL.

This clonotype was seen ten or more times. This rearrangement joins TRBV20-1 to TRBJ2-1, with D perhaps matching TRBD1 or TRBD2 (5 bases each). Germline lookup yields CDR1 DFQATT and CDR2 SNEGSKA (reference sequence). V was pared by 3 bases and J by 7 bases, with 19 bases between. The CDR3 consists of 15 residues. The CDR3 region has the DNA TGCAGTGCTAGTGGGACCCAGAGGATTGGGAATGAGCAGTTCTTC. Protein: CSASGTQRIGNEQFF.

This clonotype showed up just a few times. CDR3 sequence (DNA): TGTGCCAGCAGCCAAGAGGCACTAGCGGGAGTGTTTGAGCAGTTCTTC. Protein product: CASSQEALAGVFEQFF. The chain couples TRBV4-2 to TRBJ2-1; 11 nucleotides align to TRBD2. The V gene's germline CDR1 is LGHNA and CDR2 YNFKEQ. Trimming cost V 0 bases and J 9 bases; bases outside gene matches: 7. The CDR3 contains 16 residues.

In this sample, this clonotype turned up many times. The gene calls are TRBV7-9 and TRBJ1-5; D is undetermined. The germline CDR1 and CDR2 sequences are SEHNR and FQNEAQ (reference sequence). Trimming took off 6 bases at V and 2 bases at J, with 5 bases between the two ends. The CDR3 covers 12 residues. The CDR3 DNA is TGTGCCAGCAGGAATGGCAATCAGCCCCAGCATTTT. Translation: CASRNGNQPQHF.

This clonotype was found many times. The chain employs TRBV4-1 and TRBJ1-5; the match to TRBD1 covers 8 bases. Germline V CDR1 and CDR2: MGHRA, YSYEKL. With V trimmed by 3 bases and J by 7 bases, 8 bases remained unmatched. This CDR3 region has 15 residues. The CDR3 here is CASSQATGEGQPQHF. The CDR3, as DNA: TGCGCCAGCAGCCAGGCGACAGGGGAGGGCCAGCCCCAGCATTTT.

This clonotype was counted at least ten times. V is TRBV18 and J is TRBJ2-1, with D perhaps matching TRBD2 (6 bases). V was shortened by 3 bases and J by 5 bases, with 8 bases between the two germline ends. The germline CDR1 and CDR2 sequences are KGHSH and LQKENI. The CDR3 loop spans 13 amino acids. CDR3 sequence reads: CASSPGLHNEQFF. CDR3 in DNA: TGTGCCAGCTCACCGGGACTCCACAATGAGCAGTTCTTC.

This clonotype was counted between two and nine times. The chain combines TRBV20-1 with TRBJ1-6; D is uncertain. The CDR3 runs to 15 residues. CDR1 and CDR2 (germline): DFQATT, SNEGSKA (reference sequence). The V gene lost 0 bases and the J gene lost 7 bases, with 13 bases spanning the gap. The CDR3 bases are TGCAGTGCTAGAGACGGGAGAGCCATCAATTCACCCCTCCACTTT. Its translation: CSARDGRAINSPLHF.

The rearrangement joins TRBV12-3 or TRBV12-4 to TRBJ1-1, with a weak D call TRBD1 (6 bases). This CDR3 has 14 amino acids. With 6 bases removed from V and 1 base from J, the gap between germline ends came to 12 bases. CDR3 in DNA: TGTGCCAGCAGGCAAAAGGGGGGGAACACTGAAGCTTTCTTT. This gives the protein CASRQKGGNTEAFF.

The V call is TRBV4-2, the J call TRBJ1-2, with 11 bases that match TRBD1. With V trimmed by 4 bases and J by 8 bases, 6 bases remained unmatched. This CDR3 has 14 residues. The germline gives CDR1 LGHNA, CDR2 YNFKEQ. CDR3 region: CASSLPGTGGGYTF. The CDR3 DNA follows: TGTGCCAGCAGCCTCCCCGGGACAGGGGGAGGCTACACCTTC.

This clonotype was counted ten times or more. V usage is TRBV12-3 or TRBV12-4 and J usage is TRBJ1-4; no definite D call. The CDR3 is made up of 11 amino acids. V lost 1 base, J lost 10 bases, and 4 bases lay in between. The DNA for the CDR3 is TGTGCCAGCAGTTTAGAACGAAAACTGTTTTTT. It translates to CASSLERKLFF.

This clonotype came up many times. The chain carries TRBV6-1 and TRBJ1-2, with a possible D match to TRBD1 (5 bases). The CDR3 sequence is 17 residues long. Trimming pared 6 bases from V and 4 bases from J, leaving 24 bases between. CDR1 is MNHNS and CDR2 is SASEGT in the germline V gene. The CDR3, as DNA: TGTGCCAGCAGGTCTAAACGGGACGGCCAGAACCTCTATGGCTACACCTTC. Its translation: CASRSKRDGQNLYGYTF.

The chain combines TRBV6-5 with TRBJ2-1, with 11 positions matching TRBD2. This CDR3 is built from 17 residues. The junction had 9 bases not matched to a gene; V was cut back by 5 bases and J by 3 bases. Germline V gives CDR1 MNHEY, CDR2 SVGAGI. The CDR3 DNA is TGTGCCAGCAGTCGTCCGGGACTAGCGGCTCTCTACAATGAGCAGTTCTTC. Translating it yields CASSRPGLAALYNEQFF.

This clonotype was picked up a small number of times. The chain has TRBV28 and TRBJ1-5, with D hard to call. This CDR3 is built from 14 residues. V lost 6 bases, J lost 0 bases, and 9 bases lay in between. From germline, CDR1 is MDHEN and CDR2 SYDVKM. The CDR3: CASRGSYSNQPQHF. The DNA for the CDR3 is TGTGCCAGCAGGGGATCGTATAGCAATCAGCCCCAGCATTTT.

This clonotype has at least ten counts. This chain links TRBV6-5 with TRBJ1-5, with TRBD1 identical over 9 bases. The CDR3 sequence is 15 residues long. The J segment lost 6 bases and the V segment lost 5 bases, leaving 8 bases of the junction unmatched. The germline V gene has CDR1 MNHEY and CDR2 SVGAGI. In nucleotides, the CDR3 is TGTGCCAGCAGTCAGGCGGGACAGGGCAGTCAGCCCCAGCATTTT. Its translation: CASSQAGQGSQPQHF.

The rearrangement uses TRBV29-1 and TRBJ2-7; tentative D call: TRBD1 (5 bases). The ends were cut back, 0 bases at V and 2 bases at J, with 11 bases in the middle. CDR3 length: 14 amino acids. Germline CDR1 SQVTM, CDR2 ANQGSEA. This chain's CDR3 is CSVEDAGLTYEQYF. The CDR3 bases are TGCAGCGTTGAAGATGCAGGGTTGACCTACGAGCAGTACTTC.

The chain is built from TRBV5-4 and TRBJ2-5, with D tentatively TRBD1 (6 bases). The CDR3 has 14 amino acids. Trimming pared 4 bases from V and 0 bases from J, leaving 10 bases between. CDR1 is SGHNT and CDR2 is YYREEE in the germline V gene (reference sequence). The CDR3 DNA follows: TGTGCCAGCAGCCCCGACAGGTACCAAGAGACCCAGTACTTC. As protein: CASSPDRYQETQYF.

Many counts were recorded for this clonotype. The gene calls are TRBV12-3 or TRBV12-4 and TRBJ2-2; the D is unclear. Trimming pared 8 bases from V and 4 bases from J, leaving 14 bases between. The CDR3 consists of 14 residues. CDR3 bases: TGTGCCAGCGCTGTCCATTCGGGCACCGGGGAGCTGTTTTTT. It translates to CASAVHSGTGELFF.

This clonotype was seen many times. V usage is TRBV10-3 and J usage is TRBJ1-1, with 9 nucleotides matching TRBD1. V was clipped by 4 bases and J by 7 bases; unmatched bases: 7. Germline values: CDR1 ENHRY, CDR2 SYGVKD. The CDR3 totals 14 residues. The CDR3 DNA sequence: TGTGCCATCAGTGGAAACAGGGGGCTTGGTGAAGCTTTCTTT. The encoded protein is CAISGNRGLGEAFF.

There are many counts of this clonotype. The chain couples TRBV7-9 to TRBJ1-4; perhaps TRBD1 as D (6 bases). Germline V CDR1 and CDR2: SEHNR, FQNEAQ (reference sequence). There are 15 residues in the CDR3. Trimming cost V 8 bases and J 8 bases, with 21 bases left between them. The CDR3 reads CASASTGPVSEKLFF. The CDR3 DNA sequence: TGTGCCAGCGCCTCGACAGGTCCGGTCTCGGAAAAACTGTTTTTT.

This clonotype was observed a handful of times. CDR3 DNA: TGTGCCAGCAGCCAGGGACTAGCGGGAGGGGAGCTGTTTTTT. This encodes CASSQGLAGGELFF. The chain carries TRBV9 and TRBJ2-2; TRBD2 agrees at 13 bases. V was clipped by 4 bases and J by 8 bases; unmatched bases: 2. The germline V gene encodes CDR1 SGDLS and CDR2 YYNGEE. This CDR3 is 14 amino acids long.

This clonotype was seen ten or more times. The chain has TRBV6-5 and TRBJ1-1; D ambiguous. There are 14 residues in the CDR3. CDR1 MNHEY and CDR2 SVGAGI come from the germline V gene. V lost 0 bases and J 4 bases, leaving 9 bases between the germline ends. For the CDR3, the DNA is TGTGCCAGCAGTTACTCGATTTACGGCACTGAAGCTTTCTTT. Its translation is CASSYSIYGTEAFF.

This clonotype has just one count. V gene TRBV9 combines with J gene TRBJ2-7, with 7 bases identical to TRBD2. Germline V gene sequence: CDR1 SGDLS, CDR2 YYNGEE. This CDR3 spans 13 amino acids. V shed 3 bases, J shed 7 bases, and the junction held 7 bases outside the gene matches. CDR3 in amino acids: CASSGTRVGEQYF. CDR3 nucleotide sequence: TGTGCCAGCAGCGGGACTAGAGTCGGGGAGCAGTACTTC.

Many counts were recorded for this clonotype. The chain has TRBV6-1 and TRBJ1-1, with D unresolved. The V end lost 6 bases, the J end lost 5 bases, and 16 bases lay between the germline ends. Germline loops: CDR1 MNHNS, CDR2 SASEGT. There are 14 residues in the CDR3. CDR3 amino acids: CASRRPLERTEAFF. The CDR3 DNA reads TGTGCCAGCAGGAGACCGCTGGAGAGGACTGAAGCTTTCTTT.

Ten or more counts support this clonotype. The chain joins TRBV6-2 or TRBV6-3 to TRBJ2-1; D perhaps matches TRBD1 (5 bases). Deletions cut 5 bases from V and 6 bases from J, with 11 bases between. From germline, CDR1 is MNHEY and CDR2 SVGEGT. The CDR3 is made up of 13 amino acids. The CDR3 coding sequence is TGTGCCAGCAGTCCCAGGGAAATCAATGAGCAGTTCTTC. Translation gives CASSPREINEQFF.

The J gene is TRBJ2-1, the V gene TRBV20-1; 7 nucleotides agree with TRBD2. The V segment lost 5 bases and the J segment 7 bases; nucleotides outside the gene matches: 8. Germline lookup yields CDR1 DFQATT and CDR2 SNEGSKA (reference sequence). CDR3 length: 13 residues. This CDR3 is CSAAREFGNEQFF. The CDR3 nucleotides read TGCAGTGCTGCGCGGGAGTTCGGTAATGAGCAGTTCTTC.